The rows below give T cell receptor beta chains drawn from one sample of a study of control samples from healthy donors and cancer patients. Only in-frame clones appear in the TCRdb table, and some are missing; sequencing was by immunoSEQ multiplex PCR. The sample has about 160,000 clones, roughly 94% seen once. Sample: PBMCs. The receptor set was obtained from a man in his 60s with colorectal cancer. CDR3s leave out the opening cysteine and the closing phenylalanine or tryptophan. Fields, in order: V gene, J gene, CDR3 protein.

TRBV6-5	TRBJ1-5	ASSSGTGIQPQH
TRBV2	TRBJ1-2	AGISQGANYGYT
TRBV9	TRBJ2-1	ASSPPRGYEQF
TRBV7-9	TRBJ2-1	ASSLGGRNEQF
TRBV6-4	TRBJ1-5	ASSDSGAGSNQPQH
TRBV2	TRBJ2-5	ASSGPRSGTQY
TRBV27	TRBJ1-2	ASSAGTLGGYT
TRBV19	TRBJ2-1	ASSEGTYNEQF
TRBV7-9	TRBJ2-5	ASSPGHQETQY
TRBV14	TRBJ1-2	ASSQSGANYGYT
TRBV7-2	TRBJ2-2	ASSLSVGELF
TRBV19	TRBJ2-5	ASSIDVGGQETQY
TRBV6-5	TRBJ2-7	ASAPRTRGGEQY
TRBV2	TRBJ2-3	ASSELASGGTDTQY
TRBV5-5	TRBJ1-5	ASSFKNNQPQH
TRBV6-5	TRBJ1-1	ASTPDRGGTEAF
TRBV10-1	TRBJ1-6	ASRRETYNSPLH
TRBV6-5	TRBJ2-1	ASSYDGDEQF
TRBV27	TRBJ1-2	ASSLAQGFSGYT
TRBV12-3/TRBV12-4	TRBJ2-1	ASKRQYNEQF
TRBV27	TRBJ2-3	ASSLAKGTGASDTQY
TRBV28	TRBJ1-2	ASSLSAAPNYGYT
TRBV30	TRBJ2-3	AWTTGGTDTQY
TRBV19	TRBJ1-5	ASRLGQNSNQPQH
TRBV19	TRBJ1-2	ASSPLTDHVT
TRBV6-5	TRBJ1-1	ASSSGGLTEAF
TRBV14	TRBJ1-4	ASSQEGTDNEKLF
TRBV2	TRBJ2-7	ASSGTGVYEQY
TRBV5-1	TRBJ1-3	ASSEENYGNTIY
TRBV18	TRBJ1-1	ASSPISDTEAF
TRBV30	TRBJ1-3	AWTSLGNTIY
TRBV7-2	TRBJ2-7	ASSGPGVREQY
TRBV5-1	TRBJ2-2	ASSDRGPGELF
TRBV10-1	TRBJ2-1	ASSEYVKVTYNEQF
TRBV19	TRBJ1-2	ASGLGGNYGYT
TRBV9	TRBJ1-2	ASSGDRLYGYT
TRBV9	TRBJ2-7	ASSPRDSLYEQY
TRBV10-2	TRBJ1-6	ASREPRDTGNNSPLH
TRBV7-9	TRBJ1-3	ASSFGSPSGNTIY
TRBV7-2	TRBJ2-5	ASSFTGGTQETQY
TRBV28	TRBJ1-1	ASSWGTGGNTEAF
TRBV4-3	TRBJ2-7	ASSQRTGFGQY
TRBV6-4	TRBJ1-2	ASSATGSYGYT
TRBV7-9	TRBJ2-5	ASSLGKGDYQETQY
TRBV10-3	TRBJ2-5	AIRPREETQY